These 29 T cell receptor beta chains were all obtained from the same sample, sequenced in a study of regulatory T cells in long-lasting Graves disease. Time point here: persistent/refractory GD, antithyroid drugs over 5 years with positive TRAb. RNA extracted from PBMCs served as the sequencing template. Both iRepertoire HTBI primers and Arm-PCR of CDR3 regions were used to build the TCR beta libraries. TCRdb itself ran the multiplex PCR reads through MiXCR, one entry per CDR3 protein. The table records roughly 400,000 distinct CDR3 sequences, under 25% of them present only once. Sample: peripheral blood mononuclear cells (PBMCs), taken when the disease was refractory, from a patient treated with antithyroid drugs. The receptor source for this set is a female donor with Graves disease.

V gene TRBV10-2 combines with J gene TRBJ2-2; D gene unclear. CDR1 WSHSY and CDR2 SAAADI come from the germline V gene. Between the trimmed V and J ends, which lost 5 bases and 0 bases, there was a span of 13 bases. The CDR3 runs to 16 residues. Here the CDR3 reads CASSRSVTANTGELFF. The CDR3 coding sequence is TGCGCCAGCAGTCGTTCCGTCACCGCGAACACCGGGGAGCTGTTTTTT.

The rearrangement joins TRBV28 to TRBJ2-7, with a tentative D call TRBD1 (6 bases). V was trimmed by 6 bases and J by 2 bases, leaving 17 bases between them. The CDR3 covers 15 residues. Germline V gives CDR1 MDHEN, CDR2 SYDVKM. In nucleotides, the CDR3 is TGTGCCAGCAGGGTAGGTGGGGACACCCCCTACGAGCAGTACTTC. Translating it yields CASRVGGDTPYEQYF.

CDR3 sequence (DNA): TGTGCCAGCAGCCAAGGGACAGGGAGGGAGACCCAGTACTTC. This gives the protein CASSQGTGRETQYF. The chain recombines TRBV3-1 with TRBJ2-5, with 8 bases identical to TRBD1. V gave up 1 base and J gave up 5 bases; unmatched junction bases: 3. This CDR3 region has 14 residues. Germline V lookup: CDR1 LGHDT, CDR2 YNNKEL (reference sequence).

The chain has TRBV2 and TRBJ1-1, with 11 bases identical to TRBD1. V dropped 10 bases and J dropped 0; count of bases not matched to a gene: 13. CDR3 size: 17 residues. CDR1 and CDR2 (germline): SNHLY, FYNNEI. In nucleotides, the CDR3 is TGTGCCACCGGCCGGGACAGGGGGTTTAAGATGAACACTGAAGCTTTCTTT. It is translated as CATGRDRGFKMNTEAFF.

V gene TRBV5-1 combines with J gene TRBJ1-1; the match to TRBD1 covers 7 bases. Germline assignment: CDR1 SGHRS and CDR2 YFSETQ. The CDR3 extends over 16 amino acids. V gave up 4 bases and J gave up 4 bases; unmatched junction bases: 13. The CDR3 sequence: CASSQERGREATEAFF. DNA for the CDR3: TGCGCCAGCAGCCAAGAAAGGGGGCGCGAGGCCACTGAAGCTTTCTTT.

This clonotype showed up just a few times. The chain couples TRBV24-1 to TRBJ2-5; 8 nucleotides match TRBD1. V was clipped by 3 bases and J by 1 base; unmatched bases: 12. Germline V gene data show CDR1 as KGHDR and CDR2 as SFDVKD. This CDR3 is built from 18 residues. The CDR3 nucleotides are TGTGCCACCAGTGATCCTACCGGACAGGGAGTCCGCCAAGAGACCCAGTACTTC. Translating it yields CATSDPTGQGVRQETQYF.

This clonotype came up a few times. The chain is built from TRBV5-4 and TRBJ2-2; D is possibly TRBD2 (6 bases). The CDR3 loop spans 15 amino acids. Trimming left V 4 bases short and J 5 bases short, with 15 bases between. Germline CDR1 reads SGHNT; CDR2 reads YYREEE (reference sequence). The CDR3 protein is CASSPEEGGTGELFF. CDR3 coding DNA: TGTGCCAGCAGCCCGGAGGAGGGAGGAACCGGGGAGCTGTTTTTT.

This clonotype has more than one count but fewer than ten. This rearrangement joins TRBV20-1 to TRBJ2-7, with D maybe TRBD2 (5 bases). Germline V CDR1 and CDR2: DFQATT, SNEGSKA (reference sequence). V lost 5 bases, J lost 0 bases, and 17 bases lay in between. The CDR3 extends over 15 amino acids. CDR3 amino acids: CSAHPQDSFSYEQYF. CDR3 sequence (DNA): TGCAGTGCTCACCCCCAGGACTCATTCTCCTACGAGCAGTACTTC.

This clonotype has a handful of counts. The rearrangement uses TRBV18 and TRBJ1-1, with 7 positions matching TRBD1. This CDR3 region has 14 residues. Germline V lookup: CDR1 KGHSH, CDR2 LQKENI. J was trimmed by 1 base and V by 6 bases; bases with no gene match: 5. The CDR3 DNA reads as TGTGCCAGCTCCGTACAGGGGCCGAACACTGAAGCTTTCTTT. It codes for CASSVQGPNTEAFF. The full variable domain, in which reference TRBV18 and TRBJ1-1 provide the parts outside the CDR3, is NAGVMQNPRHLVRRRGQEARLRCSPMKGHSHVYWYRQLPEEGLKFMVYLQKENIIDESGMPKERFSAEFPKEGPSILRIQQVVRGDSAAYFCASSVQGPNTEAFFGQGTRLTVV.

This clonotype was recorded at least ten times. A read error may account for a junction end that differs from germline. The V call is TRBV7-2, the J call TRBJ2-7; D is perhaps TRBD1 or TRBD2 (5 bases each). This CDR3 has 13 residues. Germline V CDR1 and CDR2: SGHTA, FQGNSA. The CDR3 spells CASSLARGARVNF. In nucleotides, the CDR3 is TGTGCCAGCAGCTTAGCACGAGGGGCGCGTGTGAACTTC.

In its sample, this clonotype was seen a few times. This rearrangement joins TRBV5-8 to TRBJ2-2; 9 bases fit TRBD1. CDR1 is SGHTS, CDR2 YDEGEE, per germline. V gave up 5 bases and J gave up 4 bases; unmatched junction bases: 6. The CDR3 is 15 residues long. CDR3 nucleotide sequence: TGTGCCAGCAGATTTCGGACAGGGGTCACCGGGGAGCTGTTTTTT. Protein sequence: CASRFRTGVTGELFF.

This clonotype was detected many times. The chain uses TRBV6-2 or TRBV6-3 and TRBJ1-5; no definite D call. CDR3 size: 18 residues. V lost 0 bases and J lost 3, with 18 bases in between. Germline V gene sequence: CDR1 MNHEY, CDR2 SVGEGT. The DNA of the CDR3 is TGTGCCAGCAGTTACTCGATTTGGTGGCAGCTATTCAATCAGCCCCAGCATTTT. It codes for CASSYSIWWQLFNQPQHF.

This clonotype was picked up a small number of times. The chain couples TRBV29-1 to TRBJ2-7; 7 bases align to TRBD1. The V gene end was trimmed by 4 bases and the J gene end by 4 bases; junction bases not matched to a gene: 10. Germline values: CDR1 SQVTM, CDR2 ANQGSEA. The CDR3 covers 14 residues. In DNA form, the CDR3 reads TGCAGCGTTGTCTCAGGGACAGCTTATTACGAGCAGTACTTC. This translates into CSVVSGTAYYEQYF.

On this clonotype: At one end, the junction sequence differs from germline, possibly due to a read error. The V call is TRBV7-9, the J call TRBJ2-5; 9 bases match TRBD2. This CDR3 spans 14 amino acids. Germline CDR1 and CDR2: SEHNR and FQNEAQ (reference sequence). The CDR3 sequence is CTSSLGLAQETQYF. The CDR3 DNA follows: TGTACCAGCAGCCTGGGACTAGCTCAAGAGACCCAGTACTTC.

This clonotype has more than one count but fewer than ten. The CDR3 DNA reads as TGTGCCAGCAGCCTCCCCGACTTATCCTCCTACGAGCAGTACTTC. Its translation: CASSLPDLSSYEQYF. The genes are TRBV7-2 and TRBJ2-7; no clear D. The length of the CDR3 is 15 residues. Trimming took 5 bases from V and 0 from J, leaving 14 bases between them. Germline CDR1 and CDR2: SGHTA and FQGNSA.

The table lists this clonotype with a few counts. J is TRBJ2-7 and V is TRBV5-1, with 8 bases that match TRBD1. V trimming: 4 bases; J trimming: 2 bases; junction bases outside the gene matches: 8. Germline values: CDR1 SGHRS, CDR2 YFSETQ. CDR3 size: 15 residues. CDR3 in amino acids: CASSLRTGNPYEQYF. The CDR3 nucleotides read TGCGCCAGCAGCCTCCGGACAGGGAACCCCTACGAGCAGTACTTC.

This clonotype was seen more than once but under ten times. J is TRBJ2-5 and V is TRBV4-1; D uncertain. The CDR3 covers 15 residues. Trimming shortened V by 0 bases and J by 5 bases, and 13 bases separated the two germline ends. The germline V gene encodes CDR1 MGHRA and CDR2 YSYEKL. The CDR3 coding sequence is TGCGCCAGCAGCCAAGATATCCGGGTACGGGAGACCCAGTACTTC. Translated: CASSQDIRVRETQYF.

As regards this clonotype: A much larger clone differs by one base, so this may be a read error. The rearrangement links TRBV6-9 to TRBJ2-7; D assignment may be TRBD1 or TRBD2 (6 bases each). The CDR3 has 16 residues. Germline V gives CDR1 MNHGY, CDR2 SVAAGI. CDR3 coding DNA: TGTGCCAGCAGTTCCATTAGGGGGAGCGGGTACTACGGGCAGTACTTC. It yields the protein CASSSIRGSGYYGQYF.

The chain uses TRBV24-1 and TRBJ2-5, with 11 bases that match TRBD1. V shed 3 bases and J 3 bases; nucleotides not matched to a gene: 2. The CDR3 sequence is 15 residues long. CDR1 and CDR2 (germline): KGHDR, SFDVKD. The CDR3 DNA reads as TGTGCCACCAGTGATAGGACAGGGGGCAAAGAGACCCAGTACTTC. Protein product: CATSDRTGGKETQYF.

The CDR3 is CSVGHSNTEAFF. The DNA for the CDR3 is TGCAGCGTTGGTCACTCGAACACTGAAGCTTTCTTT. This chain links TRBV29-1 with TRBJ1-1; D gene unclear. This CDR3 has 12 residues. Germline values: CDR1 SQVTM, CDR2 ANQGSEA. Trimming left V 4 bases short and J 1 base short, with 7 bases between.

J is TRBJ1-1 and V is TRBV7-9; no clear D gene. V lost 5 bases and J lost 1, with 11 bases in between. The CDR3 spans 14 residues. Germline CDR1 and CDR2: SEHNR and FQNEAQ (reference sequence). The CDR3 region has the DNA TGTGCCAGCAGCCCATCGGGGAGGAACACTGAAGCTTTCTTT. Its protein is CASSPSGRNTEAFF.

The chain joins TRBV6-1 to TRBJ2-7, with D uncertain. From germline, CDR1 is MNHNS and CDR2 SASEGT. V dropped 6 bases and J dropped 5 bases, with 8 bases sitting between them. CDR3 length: 11 residues. In DNA, the CDR3 is TGTGCCAGCAGAACAAGGAACGAGCAGTACTTC. Protein product: CASRTRNEQYF.

This chain links TRBV6-2 or TRBV6-3 with TRBJ2-7; TRBD2 agrees at 11 bases. CDR1 MNHEY and CDR2 SVGEGT come from the germline V gene. The CDR3 has 15 amino acids. Unmatched junction bases numbered 7, after V lost 6 bases and J lost 3 bases. Here the CDR3 DNA reads TGTGCCAGCAGGCGACCCGGGACTAGCGGCTACGAGCAGTACTTC. Encoded protein: CASRRPGTSGYEQYF.

This clonotype was counted ten times or more. V gene TRBV3-1 combines with J gene TRBJ2-7; 10 bases agree with TRBD2. The CDR3 consists of 14 residues. The germline V gene encodes CDR1 LGHDT and CDR2 YNNKEL (reference sequence). The junction had 5 bases not matched to a gene; V was cut back by 5 bases and J by 4 bases. For the CDR3, the DNA is TGTGCCAGCAGCTGGACTAGCGGAGATTACGAGCAGTACTTC. Amino acid sequence: CASSWTSGDYEQYF.

This clonotype was recorded many times. The chain couples TRBV29-1 to TRBJ1-6; D uncertain. CDR1 and CDR2 (germline): SQVTM, ANQGSEA. The CDR3 runs 12 residues. Trimming left V 7 bases short and J 7 bases short, with 11 bases between. CDR3 residues: CSGWTGNSPLHF. The CDR3 DNA sequence: TGCAGCGGATGGACGGGGAATTCACCCCTCCACTTT.

As to this clonotype: Given a much more abundant clone one base away, this may be a read error. This chain links TRBV7-2 with TRBJ2-5; D is undetermined. Germline lookup yields CDR1 SGHTA and CDR2 FQGNSA. Deletions cut 4 bases from V and 0 bases from J, with 12 bases between. The CDR3 covers 15 residues. CDR3 residues: CASSSAPLHQETQYF. The CDR3 coding sequence is TGTGCCAGCAGCTCAGCGCCGCTCCACCAAGAGACCCAGTACTTC.

The CDR3, as DNA: TGTGCCAGCAGCTTGAGGCGGGAAATTACTGAAGCTTTCTTT. It encodes CASSLRREITEAFF. The rearrangement joins TRBV5-6 to TRBJ1-1; the D is unclear. The V and J ends lost 1 base and 5 bases respectively, with 12 bases between them. The CDR3 is made up of 14 amino acids. Germline V gene sequence: CDR1 SGHDT, CDR2 YYEEEE.

The gene calls are TRBV6-2 or TRBV6-3 and TRBJ2-7; D possibly corresponds to TRBD2 (6 bases). Germline lookup yields CDR1 MNHEY and CDR2 SVGEGT. The CDR3 runs to 13 residues. The V end was cut by 2 bases, the J end by 3 bases, with 8 bases between. The CDR3, as DNA: TGTGCCAGCAGTTACGGGGGGAACTACGAGCAGTACTTC. This gives the protein CASSYGGNYEQYF.

Comments on this clonotype: A much larger clone lies a single base off, so this may be a read error. The rearrangement joins TRBV10-3 to TRBJ1-1; 9 bases map to TRBD1. The CDR3 is 14 amino acids. The germline V gene encodes CDR1 ENHRY and CDR2 SYGVKD. CDR3 sequence (DNA): TGTGTCAGCAGGCGACAGGGGGAGAACACTGAAGCTTTCTTT. Residues: CVSRRQGENTEAFF.